Shown below are 16 T cell receptor beta chains from a single sample sequenced in a study of CD8 T cells in ankylosing spondylitis. Findings of the study overall: A TCR beta motif of 8 or 9 highly homologous variants appeared characteristic of ankylosing spondylitis blood.

No cognate antigen is known for these TCRs. TCRdb independently ran MiXCR on the 5' RACE reads; one entry per CDR3 protein. The sample contains about 130,000 distinct CDR3 sequences, 17% of which appear only once. Sample: blood, either unsorted or a sorted T cell fraction (not recorded which). These receptors were collected from a male donor with ankylosing spondylitis.

The V call is TRBV7-3, the J call TRBJ2-3; 8 bases match TRBD2. This CDR3 region has 16 residues. V lost 2 bases, J lost 0 bases, and 4 bases stayed unmatched. Germline-derived CDR1 and CDR2 are SGHTA and FQGTGA. CDR3 residues: CASSLEASGSTDTQYF. For the CDR3, the DNA is TGTGCCAGCAGCTTAGAGGCTAGCGGGAGCACAGATACGCAGTATTTT.

This chain connects TRBV9 to TRBJ2-1, with TRBD2 matching over 8 bases. Unmatched junction bases numbered 5, after V lost 4 bases and J lost 8 bases. Germline V CDR1 and CDR2: SGDLS, YYNGEE. The CDR3 extends over 13 amino acids. The chain's CDR3 is CASSLRTSHEQFF. The CDR3 region has the DNA TGTGCCAGCAGCCTCCGGACTAGCCATGAGCAGTTCTTC.

The chain employs TRBV29-1 and TRBJ2-1, with a possible D match to TRBD2 (6 bases). Germline V gene data show CDR1 as SQVTM and CDR2 as ANQGSEA. V was shortened by 4 bases and J by 4 bases, with 14 bases between the two germline ends. This CDR3 region has 14 residues. CDR3 in amino acids: CSVVGGRFYNEQFF. The CDR3 bases are TGCAGCGTTGTAGGAGGGAGGTTTTACAATGAGCAGTTCTTC.

This sequence joins TRBV28 and TRBJ1-1; a weak D match, TRBD1 (5 bases). V was clipped by 8 bases and J by 0 bases, with 13 bases between them. CDR3 size: 14 residues. Germline lookup yields CDR1 MDHEN and CDR2 SYDVKM. DNA for the CDR3: TGTGCCAGCGAGGCAGGGTCCTTGAACACTGAAGCTTTCTTT. Residues: CASEAGSLNTEAFF. Variable domain in full (rest from reference TRBV28 and TRBJ1-1): DVKVTQSSRYLVKRTGEKVFLECVQDMDHENMFWYRQDPGLGLRLIYFSYDVKMKEKGDIPEGYSVSREKKERFSLILESASTNQTSMYLCASEAGSLNTEAFFGQGTRLTVV.

This clonotype has only a few counts. The CDR3, as DNA: TGCAGTGTCGCCCCGGGACAGGGTTCCGGGGAGCTGTTTTTT. Its translation is CSVAPGQGSGELFF. The chain employs TRBV29-1 and TRBJ2-2, with 9 bases aligning to TRBD1. Per germline, CDR1 SQVTM and CDR2 ANQGSEA. This CDR3 has 14 residues.

This clonotype was detected only a few times. V and J are TRBV27 and TRBJ1-5; D unclear. The germline gives CDR1 MNHEY, CDR2 SMNVEV (reference sequence). There are 17 residues in the CDR3. Trimming removed 2 bases at V and 2 bases at J, with 16 bases between. CDR3: CASSLKLGPWGNQPQHF. As DNA, the CDR3 is TGTGCCAGCAGTTTAAAGTTAGGCCCTTGGGGCAATCAGCCCCAGCATTTT.

This clonotype was recorded a few times. V is TRBV6-5 and J is TRBJ2-1; D is possibly TRBD1 or TRBD2 (6 bases each). Germline V gene data show CDR1 as MNHEY and CDR2 as SVGAGI. CDR3 length: 15 residues. Trimming removed 6 bases at V and 5 bases at J, with 17 bases between. The CDR3 DNA reads TGTGCCAGCAGCTACATCGGGGGCGCCAACAATGAGCAGTTCTTC. This translates into CASSYIGGANNEQFF.

The chain's CDR3 is CASRTGTGRNEQFF. CDR3 sequence (DNA): TGTGCCAGCCGGACGGGGACAGGCCGCAATGAGCAGTTCTTC. This rearrangement joins TRBV27 to TRBJ2-1, with 8 nucleotides matching TRBD1. Germline V CDR1 and CDR2: MNHEY, SMNVEV (reference sequence). Trimming removed 8 bases from V and 6 bases from J; junction bases left unmatched: 9. The CDR3 consists of 14 residues.

V usage is TRBV20-1 and J usage is TRBJ2-7; TRBD1 is a possible D gene (5 bases). CDR3 length: 13 residues. V was cut by 2 bases and J by 3 bases, with 11 bases left in between. Germline lookup yields CDR1 DFQATT and CDR2 SNEGSKA (reference sequence). The CDR3 region has the DNA TGCAGTGCTAGATTCGACAGAGACTACGAGCAGTACTTC. Protein: CSARFDRDYEQYF.

The V and J genes are TRBV6-6 and TRBJ2-7, with D perhaps assigned TRBD1 or TRBD2 (5 bases each). V was pared by 4 bases and J by 2 bases, with 9 bases between. CDR1 is MNHNY, CDR2 SVGAGI, per germline (reference sequence). CDR3 length equals 13 residues. This CDR3 reads CASSFLGAYEQYF. DNA of the CDR3: TGTGCCAGCAGTTTCCTGGGGGCCTACGAGCAGTACTTC.

The V gene is TRBV6-2 or TRBV6-3, the J gene TRBJ2-7; tentative D call: TRBD2 (5 bases). This CDR3 has 14 amino acids. V was trimmed by 2 bases and J by 3 bases, leaving 11 bases between them. CDR1 and CDR2 (germline): MNHEY, SVGEGT. This CDR3 reads CASSYKGAVYEQYF. The CDR3 DNA is TGTGCCAGCAGTTACAAGGGAGCGGTCTACGAGCAGTACTTC.

The rearrangement uses TRBV7-9 and TRBJ2-5; D is perhaps TRBD2 (5 bases). Trimming stripped 0 bases from V and 2 bases from J, with 7 bases between. Germline CDR1 reads SEHNR; CDR2 reads FQNEAQ (reference sequence). This CDR3 region has 14 residues. Here the CDR3 DNA reads TGTGCCAGCAGCTTAGCGGGAGCTCAAGAGACCCAGTACTTC. As protein: CASSLAGAQETQYF.

The chain links TRBV20-1 to TRBJ2-1; D might be TRBD2 (5 bases). Looked up from germline, CDR1 is DFQATT and CDR2 is SNEGSKA (reference sequence). This CDR3 has 15 residues. V shed 3 bases and J shed 4 bases, with 16 bases lying between them. The CDR3 DNA reads as TGCAGTGCTAGGGATCCGGAGGTCGGTTACAATGAGCAGTTCTTC. The encoded protein is CSARDPEVGYNEQFF.

CDR3 nucleotides: TGCGCCAGCAGCTTGGTGCCGTACAGGGGGATTTCCTACGAGCAGTACTTC. Encoded protein: CASSLVPYRGISYEQYF. The chain carries TRBV5-1 and TRBJ2-7; 8 nucleotides agree with TRBD1. The germline V gene encodes CDR1 SGHRS and CDR2 YFSETQ. The V gene end was trimmed by 0 bases and the J gene end by 1 base; junction bases not matched to a gene: 9. This CDR3 is built from 17 residues.

V and J are TRBV7-9 and TRBJ2-7, with TRBD2 as a possible D gene (5 bases). Deletions cut 9 bases from V and 3 bases from J, with 18 bases between. CDR3 length: 14 amino acids. Germline V gene data show CDR1 as SEHNR and CDR2 as FQNEAQ (reference sequence). DNA for the CDR3: TGTGCCAGGGTTGCCCGGAACGACTACTACGAGCAGTACTTC. Translation: CARVARNDYYEQYF.

The CDR3 region is CASSSLLAHTQYF. The CDR3 bases are TGTGCCAGCAGTTCCTTACTAGCCCATACGCAGTATTTT. The V and J genes are TRBV6-6 and TRBJ2-3, with D maybe TRBD2 (6 bases). The CDR3 sequence is 13 residues long. Germline V gives CDR1 MNHNY, CDR2 SVGAGI (reference sequence). V lost 4 bases, J lost 7 bases, and 12 bases lay in between.